These 23 T cell receptor beta chains were all obtained from the same sample, sequenced in a study of STAT3 mutations in large granular lymphocyte leukemia. Profiled with immunoSEQ multiplex PCR; TCRdb holds only in-frame clones, not every one. The data contain under 35,000 clones, approximately 83% of them seen just once; the ten biggest clones take up approximately 11%. The study, taken as a whole, reports: In T-cell large granular lymphocyte leukemia, about half of patients showed multiple immunodominant subclonotypes.

No antigen is known for these receptors. The sample consisted of peripheral blood mononuclear cells. Source of these receptors: a man aged 55 to 70 with T-cell large granular lymphocyte leukemia. Some clones in this sample may be carry-over from other donors' samples.

The chain joins TRBV6-1 to TRBJ1-5; D remains ambiguous. CDR1 and CDR2 (germline): MNHNS, SASEGT. Trimming left V 2 bases short and J 5 bases short, with 7 bases between. The CDR3 has 13 amino acids. The CDR3 DNA reads TGTGCCAGCAGTGAAAGTTTTGATCAGCCCCAGCATTTT. Protein sequence: CASSESFDQPQHF.

The chain recombines TRBV5-6 with TRBJ2-5, with 15 bases aligning to TRBD2. V lost 4 bases, J lost 5 bases, and 3 bases stayed unmatched. Germline CDR1 reads SGHDT; CDR2 reads YYEEEE. This CDR3 is built from 15 residues. The CDR3 sequence is CASSLGTSGRETQYF. The CDR3 bases are TGTGCCAGCAGCCTAGGGACTAGCGGGAGGGAGACCCAGTACTTC.

This chain joins TRBV5-6 and TRBJ2-1; TRBD2 agrees at 10 bases. The CDR3 totals 14 residues. Germline CDR1 SGHDT, CDR2 YYEEEE. V lost 4 bases and J lost 8; bases outside the gene matches: 6. CDR3 DNA: TGTGCCAGCAGCCTGTTAGGGACTAGCGATGAGCAGTTCTTC. The encoded protein is CASSLLGTSDEQFF. The full variable domain, with the rest looked up from reference TRBV5-6 and TRBJ2-1, is DAGVTQSPTHLIKTRGQQVTLRCSPKSGHDTVSWYQQALGQGPQFIFQYYEEEERQRGNFPDRFSGHQFPNYSSELNVNALLLGDSALYLCASSLLGTSDEQFFGPGTRLTVL.

This clone was observed once. The genes are TRBV30 and TRBJ1-4; TRBD1 matches 7 bases. The length of the CDR3 is 14 residues. Germline loops: CDR1 GTSNPN, CDR2 SVGIG (reference sequence). Trimming at V came to 0 bases and at J to 8 bases, leaving 6 bases not matched to a gene. The CDR3: CAWSVRAGGEKLFF. The CDR3 DNA sequence: TGTGCCTGGAGTGTACGGGCAGGGGGGGAAAAACTGTTTTTT.

The J gene is TRBJ2-7, the V gene TRBV6-5; D could derive from TRBD1 or TRBD2 (5 bases each). The CDR3 runs to 13 residues. Germline values: CDR1 MNHEY, CDR2 SVGAGI. V was cut by 7 bases and J by 6 bases, with 16 bases left in between. The CDR3 nucleotides are TGTGCCAGCACCCTCGGGGCCGGCCGCGAGCAGTACTTC. The encoded protein is CASTLGAGREQYF.

This chain connects TRBV18 to TRBJ2-3; no firm D call. Germline assignment: CDR1 KGHSH and CDR2 LQKENI. V gave up 7 bases and J gave up 2 bases, with 10 bases separating them. The CDR3 has 13 residues. The CDR3, as DNA: TGTGCCAGCTTCCCGGAGTTCACAGATACGCAGTATTTT. It is translated as CASFPEFTDTQYF.

The count of this clone is one. Sequence at one end of the junction differs from germline and may be a read error. This chain joins TRBV18 and TRBJ2-1; D gene ambiguous. The germline V gene encodes CDR1 KGHSH and CDR2 LQKENI. CDR3 size: 16 residues. The CDR3 here is CASSPRVSRFVNEQFF. CDR3 bases: TGTGCCAGCTCCCCACGGGTATCTAGATTTGTAAATGAGCAGTTCTTC.

The V gene is TRBV6-4, the J gene TRBJ2-7, with TRBD1 matching 9 bases. CDR3 length: 13 residues. CDR1 is MRHNA, CDR2 SNTAGT, per germline. V dropped 6 bases and J dropped 3; count of bases not matched to a gene: 3. CDR3 sequence reads: CASSLDRGYEQYF. The CDR3 nucleotides are TGTGCCAGCAGCCTGGACAGGGGCTACGAGCAGTACTTC.

The rearrangement uses TRBV6-6 and TRBJ2-7; D perhaps matches TRBD1 (6 bases). CDR3 length equals 15 residues. CDR1 is MNHNY and CDR2 is SVGAGI in the germline V gene (reference sequence). The V gene lost 6 bases and the J gene lost 4 bases, with 19 bases spanning the gap. CDR3 in amino acids: CASRPPTGGGYEQYF. CDR3 sequence (DNA): TGTGCCAGCAGGCCACCGACAGGTGGTGGGTACGAGCAGTACTTC.

The chain employs TRBV15 and TRBJ1-5, with D possibly being TRBD1 (5 bases). The CDR3 has 15 residues. The V gene's germline CDR1 is LNHNV and CDR2 YYDKDF (reference sequence). Trimming shortened V by 3 bases and J by 6 bases, and 15 bases separated the two germline ends. CDR3 loop: CATSSPTGVLQPQHF. In DNA, the CDR3 is TGTGCCACCAGCAGCCCCACAGGTGTTCTTCAGCCCCAGCATTTT.

The chain has TRBV5-4 and TRBJ2-4; 7 bases agree with TRBD1. The V gene's germline CDR1 is SGHNT and CDR2 YYREEE (reference sequence). With 4 bases clipped from V and 4 bases from J, the junction kept 8 bases outside the gene matches. This CDR3 contains 15 residues. CDR3 DNA sequence: TGTGCCAGCAGCCCTAGTAGGGGGCATAAAAACATTCAGTACTTC. The encoded protein is CASSPSRGHKNIQYF.

This clone was seen more than once but under ten times. The chain uses TRBV4-3 and TRBJ2-7; weak D call: TRBD1 (6 bases). The CDR3 is 19 amino acids. Germline loops: CDR1 LGHNA, CDR2 YSLEER. Trimming cost V 0 bases and J 2 bases, with 23 bases left between them. In DNA, the CDR3 is TGCGCCAGCAGCCAAGACCCAATGCGTCCGGGACATGGTCCCTACGAGCAGTACTTC. Residues: CASSQDPMRPGHGPYEQYF.

This clone has only a few counts. This rearrangement joins TRBV9 to TRBJ2-3; a possible D gene is TRBD1 (6 bases). The CDR3 has 16 amino acids. Germline V lookup: CDR1 SGDLS, CDR2 YYNGEE. V shed 2 bases and J shed 4 bases, with 17 bases lying between them. The CDR3 sequence is CASSVLRGSGADTQYF. In DNA, the CDR3 is TGTGCCAGCAGCGTTCTCAGGGGCTCAGGCGCAGATACGCAGTATTTT.

This sequence joins TRBV30 and TRBJ2-1; 7 bases match TRBD1. The length of the CDR3 is 14 residues. Germline V gives CDR1 GTSNPN, CDR2 SVGIG (reference sequence). V lost 2 bases and J lost 1; bases outside the gene matches: 2. As DNA, the CDR3 is TGTGCCTGGAGTACCAGGGGGTCCTACAATGAGCAGTTCTTC. Its translation is CAWSTRGSYNEQFF.

This clone appeared a few times. V gene TRBV5-6 combines with J gene TRBJ2-7, with D possibly TRBD1 on 6 matching bases. The V end was cut by 0 bases, the J end by 4 bases, with 20 bases between. The CDR3 totals 17 residues. Looked up from germline, CDR1 is SGHDT and CDR2 is YYEEEE. CDR3 bases: TGTGCCAGCAGCTTGGAAGGGATTTGGACAGCGAGATACGAGCAGTACTTC. Translating it yields CASSLEGIWTARYEQYF.

The rearrangement joins TRBV7-8 to TRBJ2-7; either TRBD1 or TRBD2 may fit D (5 bases each). V was pared by 5 bases and J by 2 bases, with 10 bases between. The CDR3 consists of 13 residues. Germline V gene sequence: CDR1 SGHVS, CDR2 FQNEAQ. Here the CDR3 reads CASSRDLAYEQYF. CDR3 nucleotide sequence: TGTGCCAGCAGCAGGGACCTTGCCTACGAGCAGTACTTC.

The CDR3 sequence is CASSTGTQETQYF. CDR3 DNA sequence: TGCGCCAGCAGCACCGGGACTCAAGAGACCCAGTACTTC. V usage is TRBV5-1 and J usage is TRBJ2-5; TRBD2 might be the D (6 bases). Trimming cost V 4 bases and J 2 bases, with 9 bases left between them. Germline CDR1 reads SGHRS; CDR2 reads YFSETQ. This CDR3 is 13 amino acids long. Based on the CDR3 plus reference TRBV5-1 and TRBJ2-5, the full variable domain is KAGVTQTPRYLIKTRGQQVTLSCSPISGHRSVSWYQQTPGQGLQFLFEYFSETQRNKGNFPGRFSGRQFSNSRSEMNVSTLELGDSALYLCASSTGTQETQYFGPGTRLLVL.

This chain links TRBV30 with TRBJ1-5, with D unclear. The CDR3 sequence is 13 residues long. V lost 2 bases and J lost 8, with 13 bases in between. The germline CDR1 and CDR2 sequences are GTSNPN and SVGIG (reference sequence). The CDR3 nucleotides are TGTGCCTGGAGTATCGGGATCAACGAGCCCCAGCATTTT. As protein: CAWSIGINEPQHF.

The chain has TRBV23-1 and TRBJ1-5; tentatively, D is TRBD1 (5 bases). TRBV23-1 is designated an ORF whose function remains uncertain. The ends were cut back, 6 bases at V and 0 bases at J, with 15 bases in the middle. The CDR3 runs to 16 residues. The CDR3 loop reads CASSPVRDNSNQPQHF. As DNA, the CDR3 is TGCGCCAGCAGCCCCGTCAGGGATAATAGCAATCAGCCCCAGCATTTT.

CDR3 sequence: CASSLGGEALEQYF. The CDR3 DNA follows: TGTGCCAGCAGCTTAGGCGGAGAAGCCCTCGAGCAGTACTTC. The chain is built from TRBV7-9 and TRBJ2-7; no firm D call. The germline V gene encodes CDR1 SEHNR and CDR2 FQNEAQ (reference sequence). Trimming shortened V by 1 base and J by 6 bases, and 13 bases separated the two germline ends. The CDR3 is made up of 14 amino acids. The variable domain in full, with the rest retrieved from reference TRBV7-9 and TRBJ2-7, is DTGVSQNPRHKITKRGQNVTFRCDPISEHNRLYWYRQTLGQGPEFLTYFQNEAQLEKSRLLSDRFSAERPKGSFSTLEIQRTEQGDSAMYLCASSLGGEALEQYFGPGTRLTVT.

The chain carries TRBV29-1 and TRBJ1-2; D perhaps matches TRBD1 (5 bases). Trimming pared 7 bases from V and 4 bases from J, leaving 13 bases between. The CDR3 covers 12 residues. The germline V gene has CDR1 SQVTM and CDR2 ANQGSEA. The CDR3 nucleotides are TGCAGCGCCACAGGAGGGATCTATGGCTACACCTTC. As protein: CSATGGIYGYTF.

The chain couples TRBV5-6 to TRBJ1-1, with 12 bases aligning to TRBD1. Germline trimming cut 0 bases from V and 10 bases from J; bases unmatched to any gene: 10. The germline V gene has CDR1 SGHDT and CDR2 YYEEEE. CDR3 length equals 16 residues. In nucleotides, the CDR3 is TGTGCCAGCAGCTTGGGGGGACAGGGGGCGAGCCTGAGAGCTTTCTTT. It yields the protein CASSLGGQGASLRAFF.

The chain recombines TRBV6-1 with TRBJ1-2; D perhaps matches TRBD1 (5 bases). Germline-derived CDR1 and CDR2 are MNHNS and SASEGT. With 5 bases removed from V and 7 bases from J, the gap between germline ends came to 17 bases. This CDR3 spans 14 amino acids. CDR3 region: CASSNLGPGGGYTF. The CDR3, as DNA: TGTGCCAGCAGTAACCTGGGACCCGGGGGTGGCTACACCTTC.